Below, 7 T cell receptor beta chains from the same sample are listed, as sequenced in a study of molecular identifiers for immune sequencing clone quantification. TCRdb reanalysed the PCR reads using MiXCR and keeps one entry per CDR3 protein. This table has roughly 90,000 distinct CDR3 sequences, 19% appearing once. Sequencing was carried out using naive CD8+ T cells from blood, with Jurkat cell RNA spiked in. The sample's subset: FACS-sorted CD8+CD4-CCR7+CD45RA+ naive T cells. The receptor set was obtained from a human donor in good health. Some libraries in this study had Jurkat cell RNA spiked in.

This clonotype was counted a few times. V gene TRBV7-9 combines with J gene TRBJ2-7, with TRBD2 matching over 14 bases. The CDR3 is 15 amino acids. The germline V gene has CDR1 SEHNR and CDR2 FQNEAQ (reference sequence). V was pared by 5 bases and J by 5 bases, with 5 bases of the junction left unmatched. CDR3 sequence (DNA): TGTGCCAGCAGCCAAGGACTAGCGGGGGGACACGAGCAGTACTTC. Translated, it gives CASSQGLAGGHEQYF. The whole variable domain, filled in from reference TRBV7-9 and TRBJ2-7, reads DTGVSQNPRHKITKRGQNVTFRCDPISEHNRLYWYRQTLGQGPEFLTYFQNEAQLEKSRLLSDRFSAERPKGSFSTLEIQRTEQGDSAMYLCASSQGLAGGHEQYFGPGTRLTVT.

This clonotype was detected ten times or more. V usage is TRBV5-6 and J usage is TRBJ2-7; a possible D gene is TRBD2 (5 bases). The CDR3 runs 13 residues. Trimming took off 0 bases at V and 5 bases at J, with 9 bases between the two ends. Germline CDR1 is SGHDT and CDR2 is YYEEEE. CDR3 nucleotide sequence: TGTGCCAGCAGCTTGGGGGCGGGCAACGAGCAGTACTTC. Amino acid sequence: CASSLGAGNEQYF.

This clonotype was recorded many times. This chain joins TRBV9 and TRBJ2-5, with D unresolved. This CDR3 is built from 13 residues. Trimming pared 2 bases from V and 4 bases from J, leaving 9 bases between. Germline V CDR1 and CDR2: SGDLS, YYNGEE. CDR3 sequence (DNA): TGTGCCAGCAGCGTTATGAGAGGAGAGACCCAGTACTTC. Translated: CASSVMRGETQYF.

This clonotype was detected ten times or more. The chain's CDR3 is CSVVSWEAGEQYF. The CDR3, as DNA: TGCAGCGTAGTCTCGTGGGAGGCAGGGGAGCAGTACTTC. The chain combines TRBV29-1 with TRBJ2-7, with TRBD2 as a possible D gene (6 bases). Germline loops: CDR1 SQVTM, CDR2 ANQGSEA. The CDR3 is 13 amino acids. Trimming removed 6 bases at V and 7 bases at J, with 19 bases between.

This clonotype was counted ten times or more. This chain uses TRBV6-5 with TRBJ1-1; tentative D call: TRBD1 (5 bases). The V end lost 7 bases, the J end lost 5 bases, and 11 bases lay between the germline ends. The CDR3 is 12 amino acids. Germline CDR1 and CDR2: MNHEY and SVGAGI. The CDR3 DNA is TGTGCCAGCAAGATGGGGGAAACTGAAGCTTTCTTT. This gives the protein CASKMGETEAFF.

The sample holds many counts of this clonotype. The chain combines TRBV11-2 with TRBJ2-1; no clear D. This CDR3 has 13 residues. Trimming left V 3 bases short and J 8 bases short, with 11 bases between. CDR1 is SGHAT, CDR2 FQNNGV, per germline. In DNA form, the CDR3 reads TGTGCCAGCAGCTTTTTTAGCAGACATGAGCAGTTCTTC. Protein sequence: CASSFFSRHEQFF.

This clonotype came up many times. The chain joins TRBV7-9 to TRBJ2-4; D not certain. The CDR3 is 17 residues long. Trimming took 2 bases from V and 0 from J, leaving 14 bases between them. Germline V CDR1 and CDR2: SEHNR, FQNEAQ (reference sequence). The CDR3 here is CASSLSGTGIAKNIQYF. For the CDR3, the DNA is TGTGCCAGCAGCTTAAGTGGAACTGGAATAGCCAAAAACATTCAGTACTTC.